This T cell receptor beta chain appears in the sequencing data of a study of T cells after yellow fever vaccination. The wider study: The fractions with low cell numbers were processed using SMART-Seq v4 Ultra Low Input. Overall study results and limits: Clones from primary vaccination mostly reappeared after the booster (around 96% CD4, about 85% CD8). FACS-sorted repertoires might harbor abundant contaminating clonotypes from the bulk population.

The CDR3 is made up of 14 amino acids. Per the germline V gene, CDR1 is LNHDA and CDR2 is SQIVND (reference sequence). Trimming cost V 3 bases and J 1 base, with 6 bases left between them. A process of 5'RACE template switching, which added a universal primer site and UMIs, was used to make TCR cDNA. TCRdb reprocessed the 5' RACE reads via MiXCR and lists one record per CDR3 protein. Of about 310,000 distinct CDR3 sequences in the sample, roughly 3.5% were seen once. In its sample, this clonotype was seen a few times. Its antigen is still unknown. The specimen comprised PBMCs, sampled on the day of the yellow fever booster vaccination. This clonotype was sampled from a man aged 18 to 30 who received the YFV17D yellow fever vaccine. This chain joins TRBV19 and TRBJ2-2; D not resolved. The CDR3: CASSIAWNTGELFF. The CDR3, as DNA: TGTGCCAGTAGTATTGCTTGGAACACCGGGGAGCTGTTTTTT.